These 6 T cell receptor beta chains were sequenced from one sample in a study of blood T cell repertoires in COVID-19. Profiled with immunoSEQ multiplex PCR; TCRdb holds only in-frame clones, not every one. The table has around 81,000 clones, about 85% seen once. The specimen was peripheral blood. Every receptor here comes from a man in his forties or fifties with acute or convalescent COVID-19.

This clone has more than one count but fewer than ten. The chain is built from TRBV10-1 and TRBJ2-2, with 7 bases lining up with TRBD1. Germline CDR1 is WNHNN and CDR2 is SYGVQD (reference sequence). The length of the CDR3 is 15 residues. The ends lost 3 bases at V and 0 bases at J; junction bases unmatched: 1. The DNA for the CDR3 is TGCGCCAGCAGTGAAGGACAGGCGAACACCGGGGAGCTGTTTTTT. Its translation: CASSEGQANTGELFF.

The rearrangement joins TRBV12-3 or TRBV12-4 to TRBJ1-2; D is possibly TRBD1 (5 bases). Between the trimmed V and J ends, which lost 3 bases and 4 bases, there was a span of 9 bases. This CDR3 has 13 amino acids. The CDR3, as DNA: TGTGCCAGCAGTTTTTCCGGGGGCTATGGCTACACCTTC. Protein product: CASSFSGGYGYTF.

The rearrangement links TRBV29-1 to TRBJ2-7, with 8 bases matching TRBD1. Germline-derived CDR1 and CDR2 are SQVTM and ANQGSEA. The length of the CDR3 is 14 residues. Unmatched junction bases numbered 11, after V lost 3 bases and J lost 7 bases. The CDR3 sequence is CSVDPGTGGREQYF. The DNA for the CDR3 is TGCAGCGTTGATCCCGGCACAGGGGGTAGGGAGCAGTACTTC.

This clone was counted between two and nine times. CDR3: CASSPRGVAANYGYTF. CDR3 sequence (DNA): TGCGCCAGCAGCCCCAGAGGTGTGGCAGCGAACTATGGCTACACCTTC. The chain couples TRBV4-1 to TRBJ1-2; D is unresolved. Trimming removed 4 bases at V and 2 bases at J, with 17 bases between. The CDR3 totals 16 residues. Per the germline V gene, CDR1 is MGHRA and CDR2 is YSYEKL.

The CDR3: CASRRLAGANEQFF. For the CDR3, the DNA is TGTGCCAGCAGACGACTAGCGGGAGCCAATGAGCAGTTCTTC. This rearrangement joins TRBV6-5 to TRBJ2-1; TRBD2 matches 12 bases. The germline V gene has CDR1 MNHEY and CDR2 SVGAGI. This CDR3 comprises 14 residues. V lost 6 bases, J lost 6 bases, and 3 bases stayed unmatched.

The chain has TRBV7-9 and TRBJ2-5; 8 bases agree with TRBD1. CDR3 size: 15 residues. Trimming took 4 bases from V and 5 from J; bases not matched to a gene: 9. Germline V CDR1 and CDR2: SEHNR, FQNEAQ (reference sequence). DNA of the CDR3: TGTGCCAGCAGCTCCGAGGACAGGGTGAGGGAGACCCAGTACTTC. Its protein product is CASSSEDRVRETQYF.